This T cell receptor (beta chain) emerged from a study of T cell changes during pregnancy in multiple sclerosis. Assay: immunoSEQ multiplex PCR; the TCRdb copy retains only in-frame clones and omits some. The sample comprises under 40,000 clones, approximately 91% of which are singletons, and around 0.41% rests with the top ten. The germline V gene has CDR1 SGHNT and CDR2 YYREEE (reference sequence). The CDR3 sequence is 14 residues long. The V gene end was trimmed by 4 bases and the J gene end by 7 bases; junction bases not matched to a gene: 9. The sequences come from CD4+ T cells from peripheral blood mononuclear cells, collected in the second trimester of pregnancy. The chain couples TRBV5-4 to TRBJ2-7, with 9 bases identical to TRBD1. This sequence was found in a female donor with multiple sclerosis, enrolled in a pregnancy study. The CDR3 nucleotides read TGTGCCAGCAGCGACCGGGACAGGGACGGGGAGCAGTACTTC. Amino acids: CASSDRDRDGEQYF.